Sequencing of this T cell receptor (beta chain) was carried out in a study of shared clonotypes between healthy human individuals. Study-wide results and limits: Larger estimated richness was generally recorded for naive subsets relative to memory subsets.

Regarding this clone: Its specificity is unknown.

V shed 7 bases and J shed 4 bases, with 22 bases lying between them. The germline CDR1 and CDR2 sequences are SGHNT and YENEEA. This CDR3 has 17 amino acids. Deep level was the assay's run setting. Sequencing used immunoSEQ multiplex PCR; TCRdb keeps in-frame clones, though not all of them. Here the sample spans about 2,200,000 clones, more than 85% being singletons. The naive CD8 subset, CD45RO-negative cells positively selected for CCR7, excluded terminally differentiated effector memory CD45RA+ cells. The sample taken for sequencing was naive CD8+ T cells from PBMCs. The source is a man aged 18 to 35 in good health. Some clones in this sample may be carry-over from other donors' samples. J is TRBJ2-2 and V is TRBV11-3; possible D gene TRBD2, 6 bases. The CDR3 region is CASTVREVAGSTGELFF. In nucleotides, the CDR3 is TGTGCCAGCACCGTCAGGGAGGTCGCCGGTAGCACCGGGGAGCTGTTTTTT. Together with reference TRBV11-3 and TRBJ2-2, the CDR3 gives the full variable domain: EAGVVQSPRYKIIEKKQPVAFWCNPISGHNTLYWYLQNLGQGPELLIRYENEEAVDDSQLPKDRFSAERLKGVDSTLKIQPAELGDSAVYLCASTVREVAGSTGELFFGEGSRLTVL.